These T cell receptor beta chains were read from a single sample in a study of siplizumab effects on memory and regulatory T cells. Method: immunoSEQ multiplex PCR; TCRdb's copy keeps in-frame clones and lacks some. The table has under 140,000 clones, over 85% seen once. The sequencing sample was made of CD4+ T cells sorted from blood. These receptors all come from a human donor in good health. The CDR3 runs from the conserved cysteine through the conserved F or W. A D gene is named only where the DNA matches it firmly. The size field is filled for only some rows; it gives once, few, many or a size class.

V,size,D,J,DNA,CDR3
TRBV4-1,NA,NA,TRBJ1-5,TGCGCCAGCAGCCAAGTTCCGCAGGGGAATCAGCCCCAGCATTTT,CASSQVPQGNQPQHF
TRBV4-1,NA,NA,TRBJ1-1,TGCGCCAGCAGCATACAGGGAAACACTGAAGCTTTCTTT,CASSIQGNTEAFF
TRBV21-1,NA,NA,TRBJ1-1,TGTGCCAGCAGCATAAACCGGACTAACACTGAAGCTTTCTTT,CASSINRTNTEAFF
TRBV28,NA,NA,TRBJ1-2,TGTGCCAGCAGCTTACTTACTAACTATGGCTACACCTTC,CASSLLTNYGYTF
TRBV5-4,NA,NA,TRBJ2-2,TGTGCCAGCAGCTTTAGCTTCGGGGAGCTGTTTTTT,CASSFSFGELFF
TRBV5-4,NA,NA,TRBJ2-7,TGTGCCAGCAGCTTGGGTGGTTTACGTTTCTACGAGCAGTACTTC,CASSLGGLRFYEQYF
TRBV11-1,NA,NA,TRBJ2-5,TGTGCCAGCAGCCTCGGACATAACCAAGAGACCCAGTACTTC,CASSLGHNQETQYF
TRBV19,NA,NA,TRBJ2-7,TGTGCCAGTGGGTCCTACGAGCAGTACTTC,CASGSYEQYF
TRBV2,NA,NA,TRBJ2-3,TGTGCCAGACTTATAGCGGAGGGGGCAGATACGCAGTATTTT,CARLIAEGADTQYF
TRBV6-5,few,NA,TRBJ2-2,TGTGCCAGCACTTACGATGGGGGTAGGACCGGGGAGCTGTTTTTT,CASTYDGGRTGELFF
TRBV5-6,NA,NA,TRBJ2-6,TGTGCCAGCAGCTTGGAACCCCGGCCTGGGGCCAACGTCCTGACTTTC,CASSLEPRPGANVLTF
TRBV11-2,NA,NA,TRBJ2-5,TGTGCCAGCAGCTTACCTTTCCCAGAGACCCAGTACTTC,CASSLPFPETQYF
TRBV7-3,NA,TRBD1,TRBJ1-1,TGCGCCAGCAGCCAGGATTTCAGGGGGGCGAACACTGAAGCTTTCTTT,CASSQDFRGANTEAFF
TRBV20-1,NA,NA,TRBJ1-1,TGCAGTGCCGCGATCGATTCGGAAGCTTTCTTT,CSAAIDSEAFF
TRBV7-2,NA,NA,TRBJ1-6,TGTGCCAGCAGCTTAGTTTCAAATTCACCCCTCCACTTT,CASSLVSNSPLHF
TRBV10-2,NA,NA,TRBJ2-3,TGCGCCAGCAGTGAGGTCACAGATACGCAGTATTTT,CASSEVTDTQYF
TRBV2,NA,NA,TRBJ2-1,TGTGCCAGCAGTGCGGAGGGGGCAGGATCGGTAAATGAGCAGTTCTTC,CASSAEGAGSVNEQFF
TRBV29-1,once,TRBD1,TRBJ2-5,TGCAGCGTAATGACAGGGATACACCAAGAGACCCAGTACTTC,CSVMTGIHQETQYF
TRBV9,NA,NA,TRBJ2-5,TGTGCCAGCAGCGTAGAGGGCCGGTGGGAGACCCAGTACTTC,CASSVEGRWETQYF
TRBV29-1,once,NA,TRBJ1-3,TGCAGCGTTGTTCGGGGGGCTGGAAACACCATATATTTT,CSVVRGAGNTIYF
TRBV20-1,once,NA,TRBJ2-7,TGCAGTCCCAGGGGAACTTCCGAGCAGTACTTC,CSPRGTSEQYF
TRBV2,NA,NA,TRBJ1-4,TGTGCCAGCAGGGAAGGTGTGAGGGAAAAACTGTTTTTT,CASREGVREKLFF
TRBV7-3,once,TRBD2,TRBJ2-3,TGTGCCAGCAGCCCCGGGGGGACAGATACGCAGTATTTT,CASSPGGTDTQYF
TRBV11-3,NA,TRBD1,TRBJ2-5,TGTGCCAGCAGCCGAAAACAGGGGACGGAGACCCAGTACTTC,CASSRKQGTETQYF
TRBV5-1,few,NA,TRBJ2-7,TGCGCCAGCAGCTTGGGGACTCCTTACGAGCAGTACTTC,CASSLGTPYEQYF
TRBV27,NA,TRBD1,TRBJ1-1,TGTGCCAGCAGTCGGGACAGGGTATCTGAAGCTTTCTTT,CASSRDRVSEAFF